The entry that follows covers one T cell receptor (beta chain) sequence. Its antigen is as yet unknown. The record originates from a study of T-cell memory formation after mild COVID-19. In TCRdb, the 5' RACE reads were re-called with MiXCR into one record per CDR3 protein. The table has fewer than 95,000 distinct CDR3 sequences, 10% to 15% seen once; the top ten hold about 26%. Whole-study findings and limits: Detection of some responders pre-infection suggested pre-existing cross-reactive memory T cells participated. Among clones contracting day 15 to 85, CD4/CD8 was balanced, whereas later expanders leaned CD4+. Second-wave clones reaching peak frequency on day 37 lacked confirmed SARS-CoV-2 specificity.

The sequence came from an adult woman who had mild COVID-19 (a few samples of this study predate the infection). Cell type and time point are not known. The sample was PBMCs or a T cell subset sorted from them (not recorded which).

The CDR3 DNA reads TGTGCCACCAGTGATTTGTCGGGGGACACAGATACGCAGTATTTT. This sequence encodes CATSDLSGDTDTQYF. This chain uses TRBV24-1 with TRBJ2-3, with D possibly being TRBD2 (6 bases). The CDR3 totals 15 residues. V was cut by 0 bases and J by 2 bases, with 8 bases left in between. CDR1 KGHDR and CDR2 SFDVKD come from the germline V gene.